What follows is one TCR beta chain and its context. The V gene end was trimmed by 5 bases and the J gene end by 1 base; junction bases not matched to a gene: 7. The germline V gene has CDR1 KGHSH and CDR2 LQKENI. CDR3 length: 15 amino acids. In the authors' workflow: Estimated nucleated cell counts came from reference gene primer amplification. The data were produced by immunoSEQ multiplex PCR, yet TCRdb's version contains in-frame clones alone and is incomplete. The D gene and trimming were derived from the DNA, and the V and J assignments and clone size from that table. The sample yields about 35,000 clones, more than 70% seen once. The data are from a study of blood T cell repertoires in COVID-19. In the study overall: Acute-phase and convalescent COVID-19 samples originated in the United States, Italy and Spain. The cDNA or gDNA used as material had been derived from T cells, B-cell-depleted T cells, or PBMCs.

The TCR was taken from a man at least 80 years old with active or convalescent COVID-19. The chain combines TRBV18 with TRBJ2-7; TRBD1 aligns across 8 bases. Sequencing was carried out using peripheral blood. CDR3 in amino acids: CASSEGQAISYEQYF. DNA for the CDR3: TGTGCCAGCTCAGAGGGACAGGCAATATCCTACGAGCAGTACTTC.